Shown below are 25 T cell receptor beta chains from a single sample sequenced in a study of shared T cell receptors in the human thymus. Clones were read by immunoSEQ multiplex PCR, and TCRdb kept only the in-frame ones, dropping some. The data contain approximately 400,000 clones, roughly 94% of them seen just once; the ten biggest clones take up roughly 0.02%. Material: thymocytes. These receptors came from a human donor.

The V and J genes are TRBV4-3 and TRBJ2-1; maybe TRBD2 (6 bases). Germline CDR1 is LGHNA and CDR2 is YSLEER. V shed 0 bases and J shed 6 bases, with 15 bases lying between them. This CDR3 region has 16 residues. CDR3 residues: CASSQEGETGGNEQFF. The DNA of the CDR3 is TGCGCCAGCAGCCAAGAAGGGGAAACCGGGGGCAATGAGCAGTTCTTC.

The chain links TRBV19 to TRBJ2-3, with D unresolved. V shed 5 bases and J shed 2 bases, with 8 bases lying between them. CDR1 LNHDA and CDR2 SQIVND come from the germline V gene (reference sequence). This CDR3 contains 13 residues. As DNA, the CDR3 is TGTGCCAGTAGTTTGACACCCACAGATACGCAGTATTTT. Its protein product is CASSLTPTDTQYF.

V usage is TRBV6-4 and J usage is TRBJ1-4; D call uncertain. The germline gives CDR1 MRHNA, CDR2 SNTAGT. The CDR3 is made up of 14 amino acids. With 6 bases removed from V and 8 bases from J, the gap between germline ends came to 16 bases. In DNA, the CDR3 is TGTGCCAGCAGACTAAGGGCAGGCGAAGAAAAACTGTTTTTT. It codes for CASRLRAGEEKLFF.

The chain joins TRBV11-3 to TRBJ2-1, with D unresolved. V was pared by 5 bases and J by 9 bases, with 17 bases between. From germline, CDR1 is SGHNT and CDR2 YENEEA. The CDR3 has 14 amino acids. The CDR3 loop is CASSPTGPGTEQFF. The DNA for the CDR3 is TGTGCCAGCAGCCCGACGGGCCCAGGAACTGAGCAGTTCTTC.

V usage is TRBV6-5 and J usage is TRBJ2-3; D possibly corresponds to TRBD1 (6 bases). This CDR3 spans 16 amino acids. V gave up 0 bases and J gave up 3 bases, with 13 bases separating them. Per the germline V gene, CDR1 is MNHEY and CDR2 is SVGAGI. This chain's CDR3 is CASSYSNRVVTDTQYF. In DNA, the CDR3 is TGTGCCAGCAGTTACTCAAACAGGGTGGTAACAGATACGCAGTATTTT.

This sequence joins TRBV6-5 and TRBJ2-3; no clear D gene. The CDR3 runs to 15 residues. Germline CDR1 is MNHEY and CDR2 is SVGAGI. Trimming pared 6 bases from V and 0 bases from J, leaving 13 bases between. The CDR3 nucleotides read TGTGCCAGCAGCAACGAAGGGATTAGCACAGATACGCAGTATTTT. It translates to CASSNEGISTDTQYF.

The chain carries TRBV2 and TRBJ2-7; 10 positions match TRBD1. V lost 5 bases to trimming and J lost 5 bases; unmatched junction nucleotides: 15. The CDR3 runs to 17 residues. The germline V gene encodes CDR1 SNHLY and CDR2 FYNNEI. CDR3 in DNA: TGTGCCAGCAGTCACGAGGTCCCCGGGACAGGGGACGACGAGCAGTACTTC. Protein: CASSHEVPGTGDDEQYF.

The chain is built from TRBV5-4 and TRBJ1-2, with D perhaps matching TRBD1 (6 bases). V dropped 0 bases and J dropped 2 bases, with 20 bases sitting between them. Germline V CDR1 and CDR2: SGHNT, YYREEE (reference sequence). The CDR3 sequence is 18 residues long. CDR3 protein: CASSLVPPRKGGNYGYTF. DNA of the CDR3: TGTGCCAGCAGCTTGGTTCCCCCTAGGAAGGGGGGCAACTATGGCTACACCTTC.

The chain has TRBV20-1 and TRBJ2-1; a possible D gene is TRBD2 (6 bases). Germline V lookup: CDR1 DFQATT, CDR2 SNEGSKA (reference sequence). The CDR3 is made up of 9 amino acids. The CDR3 DNA follows: TGCTCCGGGGGTGGTGAGCAGTTCTTC. It specifies CSGGGEQFF.

The J gene is TRBJ2-3, the V gene TRBV7-4; TRBD2 matches at 14 bases. The CDR3 spans 18 residues. Germline loops: CDR1 SGHVT, CDR2 SQSDAQ. The V segment lost 4 bases and the J segment 5 bases; nucleotides outside the gene matches: 11. The CDR3 spells CASSYEPGLAGAGDTQYF. CDR3 coding DNA: TGTGCCAGCAGCTACGAACCGGGACTAGCGGGAGCAGGAGATACGCAGTATTTT.

The chain uses TRBV27 and TRBJ2-3; 13 bases map to TRBD2. The trim removed 7 bases at V and 5 bases at J, leaving 15 bases unmatched. The CDR3 length is 18 residues. Germline CDR1 reads MNHEY; CDR2 reads SMNVEV (reference sequence). Here the CDR3 reads CASTPGLAGVTQVDTQYF. Here the CDR3 DNA reads TGTGCCAGCACCCCCGGACTAGCGGGAGTCACCCAGGTAGATACGCAGTATTTT.

This clone was detected only once. V gene TRBV20-1 combines with J gene TRBJ2-1; D unresolved. The CDR3 runs to 11 residues. With 0 bases removed from V and 7 bases from J, the gap between germline ends came to 4 bases. The germline CDR1 and CDR2 sequences are DFQATT and SNEGSKA (reference sequence). The CDR3 nucleotides read TGCAGTGCTAGAGATGGGAATGAGCAGTTCTTC. Residues: CSARDGNEQFF.

The chain joins TRBV5-1 to TRBJ1-1, with D possibly matching TRBD1 (6 bases). Trimming stripped 4 bases from V and 6 bases from J, with 16 bases between. CDR1 and CDR2 from the germline V gene are SGHRS and YFSETQ. This CDR3 contains 14 residues. DNA for the CDR3: TGCGCCAGCAGCCCCGGGACAACGGATGCTGAAGCTTTCTTT. Amino acids: CASSPGTTDAEAFF.

The chain links TRBV11-2 to TRBJ2-1; 7 nucleotides align to TRBD2. Unmatched junction bases numbered 8, after V lost 4 bases and J lost 5 bases. Germline V gives CDR1 SGHAT, CDR2 FQNNGV. The CDR3 totals 15 residues. The CDR3, as DNA: TGTGCCAGCAGCTCTAAATCTAGCGGCCACAATGAGCAGTTCTTC. It translates to CASSSKSSGHNEQFF.

The chain combines TRBV5-6 with TRBJ1-2, with D uncertain. V was cut by 1 base and J by 1 base, with 14 bases left in between. The germline CDR1 and CDR2 sequences are SGHDT and YYEEEE. The CDR3 loop spans 16 amino acids. CDR3 loop: CASSLSLGSLNYGYTF. CDR3 DNA sequence: TGTGCCAGCAGCTTGTCCCTGGGCAGCCTTAACTATGGCTACACCTTC.

The chain is built from TRBV19 and TRBJ2-1, with 11 bases that match TRBD2. The CDR3 covers 17 residues. Germline CDR1 reads LNHDA; CDR2 reads SQIVND (reference sequence). V shed 4 bases and J 0 bases; nucleotides not matched to a gene: 5. CDR3 amino acids: CASSRTSGLSSYNEQFF. The CDR3 region has the DNA TGTGCCAGTAGTAGGACTAGCGGGCTTAGCTCCTACAATGAGCAGTTCTTC.

The chain recombines TRBV10-3 with TRBJ2-5, with TRBD1 identical over 8 bases. J was trimmed by 4 bases and V by 6 bases; bases with no gene match: 7. The CDR3 is 14 residues long. CDR1 is ENHRY and CDR2 is SYGVKD in the germline V gene. CDR3 coding DNA: TGTGCCATCAGACAGGGGGTCACGGTAGAGACCCAGTACTTC. This translates into CAIRQGVTVETQYF.

The rearrangement joins TRBV7-9 to TRBJ1-2; TRBD1 is a possible D gene (6 bases). V lost 4 bases to trimming and J lost 2 bases, with 17 bases between them. The CDR3 runs 16 residues. In germline, CDR1 is SEHNR, CDR2 FQNEAQ (reference sequence). Here the CDR3 reads CASSSGGQGRNYGYTF. The CDR3 nucleotides are TGTGCCAGCAGCTCTGGGGGCCAGGGGAGGAACTATGGCTACACCTTC.

V usage is TRBV27 and J usage is TRBJ2-7; D might be TRBD1 (5 bases). Deletions cut 7 bases from V and 0 bases from J, with 28 bases between. The V gene's germline CDR1 is MNHEY and CDR2 SMNVEV (reference sequence). The CDR3 is 19 amino acids. The CDR3 loop is CASIKRVLLEGVSSYEQYF. CDR3 in DNA: TGTGCCAGCATCAAACGGGTTCTCTTAGAAGGGGTTAGCTCCTACGAGCAGTACTTC.

V is TRBV6-5 and J is TRBJ1-2; D not certain. Trimming shortened V by 6 bases and J by 8 bases, and 16 bases separated the two germline ends. The CDR3 loop spans 13 amino acids. Germline CDR1 reads MNHEY; CDR2 reads SVGAGI. CDR3 loop: CASSRPIDNGYTF. The CDR3 coding sequence is TGTGCCAGCAGCCGCCCCATTGACAACGGCTACACCTTC.

The rearrangement uses TRBV28 and TRBJ1-1, with D perhaps matching TRBD1 (5 bases). V was cut by 4 bases and J by 3 bases, with 9 bases left in between. This CDR3 has 13 residues. Germline V lookup: CDR1 MDHEN, CDR2 SYDVKM. The CDR3 region is CASSSGGYTEAFF. The CDR3 DNA reads TGTGCCAGCAGTTCCGGGGGTTACACTGAAGCTTTCTTT. The full variable domain, its missing parts supplied by reference TRBV28 and TRBJ1-1, is DVKVTQSSRYLVKRTGEKVFLECVQDMDHENMFWYRQDPGLGLRLIYFSYDVKMKEKGDIPEGYSVSREKKERFSLILESASTNQTSMYLCASSSGGYTEAFFGQGTRLTVV.

The V call is TRBV4-1, the J call TRBJ2-7; 7 bases fit TRBD1. J gave up 2 bases and V 3 bases, and 16 bases lay outside the gene matches. This CDR3 has 18 residues. Germline values: CDR1 MGHRA, CDR2 YSYEKL. CDR3 protein: CASSHIGERSDRTYEQYF. As DNA, the CDR3 is TGCGCCAGCAGCCACATCGGGGAGAGGTCGGACAGGACCTACGAGCAGTACTTC.

V is TRBV28 and J is TRBJ1-3; the D is unclear. This CDR3 has 18 amino acids. Per the germline V gene, CDR1 is MDHEN and CDR2 is SYDVKM. Trimming shortened V by 6 bases and J by 0 bases, and 21 bases separated the two germline ends. This CDR3 reads CASRPLDGETLSGNTIYF. The CDR3 coding sequence is TGTGCCAGCAGGCCCCTTGACGGAGAAACTCTCTCTGGAAACACCATATATTTT.

The chain joins TRBV11-2 to TRBJ2-7, with D perhaps assigned TRBD1 or TRBD2 (5 bases each). The CDR3 consists of 15 residues. The germline CDR1 and CDR2 sequences are SGHAT and FQNNGV. V lost 5 bases and J 2 bases, leaving 16 bases between the germline ends. CDR3 residues: CASSRSRDPTYEQYF. The CDR3 DNA follows: TGTGCCAGCAGCCGCTCCCGGGACCCCACCTACGAGCAGTACTTC.

The rearrangement joins TRBV5-4 to TRBJ1-2; no definite D call. V lost 4 bases and J lost 1, with 14 bases in between. Germline V lookup: CDR1 SGHNT, CDR2 YYREEE (reference sequence). The CDR3 totals 15 residues. The CDR3 reads CASSTDFKDNYGYTF. CDR3 nucleotide sequence: TGTGCCAGCAGCACGGACTTTAAAGATAACTATGGCTACACCTTC.